The source of this T cell receptor beta chain is a study of T cell repertoires in cytomegalovirus infection. Study outcomes and limitations: Carriers of CMV plus the relevant HLA were identified by cumulative public TCR beta family frequency. CMV-specific TCR beta clonotypes restricted by HLA-C dominated the ex vivo response.

V was pared by 6 bases and J by 3 bases, with 12 bases between. This CDR3 comprises 13 residues. This clonotype occurred a few times. The antigen remains unidentified. TCRdb reprocessed the reads with MiXCR, giving one entry per CDR3 protein. The top ten hold roughly 50% of the sample, which has 250,000 or so distinct CDR3 sequences, about a sixth seen once. The gene calls are TRBV12-3 or TRBV12-4 and TRBJ2-7; D unclear. The receptor was isolated from a human donor in good health (CMV status not recorded). Some clones in this sample may be carry-over from other donors' samples. The sample taken for sequencing was CD8+ T cells from PBMCs. The CDR3 DNA sequence: TGTGCCAGCAGCTTGGTGGTTGGCTACGAGCAGTACTTC. Encoded protein: CASSLVVGYEQYF.